A selection of T cell receptor beta chains follows, all from one sample in a study of blood T cell repertoires in COVID-19. Sequencing used immunoSEQ multiplex PCR; TCRdb keeps in-frame clones, though not all of them. The sample gives roughly 250,000 clones, roughly nine tenths of which show up once; around 2% is in the top ten. The sequenced sample was PBMCs or T cells enriched from blood (not recorded which). Receptors were obtained from a woman under 30 who had recovered from COVID-19. CDR3s include the opening cysteine and the closing phenylalanine or tryptophan. The D gene is left open where the match is weak. The size of a clone is reported for some rows only, either as once, few or many, or as a class for expanded clones.

>NA|TRBJ2-3|TRBD2|TRBV18
CASSPQRGGTDTQYF
TGTGCCAGCTCACCTCAGCGGGGGGGCACAGATACGCAGTATTTT
>NA|TRBJ1-1|TRBD1|TRBV4-1
CASSLTIGTGFEAFF
TGCGCCAGCAGCTTAACTATCGGGACAGGTTTTGAAGCTTTCTTT
>NA|TRBJ2-5|TRBD2|TRBV19
CASSTGLAAGETQYF
TGTGCCAGTAGTACAGGACTAGCGGCGGGGGAGACCCAGTACTTC
>NA|TRBJ1-5|TRBD1|TRBV19
CASATGTVYNQPQHF
TGTGCCAGCGCGACCGGGACAGTTTACAATCAGCCCCAGCATTTT
>NA|TRBJ2-3|TRBD2|TRBV15
CATSRGATTGTSKYF
TGTGCCACCAGCAGAGGCGCCACCACCGGGACTAGCAAGTATTTT
>NA|TRBJ1-2|TRBD1|TRBV6-5
CASSRTGGHQGGYTF
TGTGCCAGCAGTAGGACAGGGGGTCACCAGGGTGGCTACACCTTC
>NA|TRBJ1-1|NA|TRBV6-5
CASAVIESTEAFF
TGTGCCAGCGCGGTTATAGAGAGCACTGAAGCTTTCTTT
>NA|TRBJ1-2|NA|TRBV11-2
CASKERGAATGGYTF
TGTGCCAGCAAGGAACGCGGGGCCGCTACGGGTGGCTACACCTTC
>NA|TRBJ2-2|TRBD2|TRBV29-1
CSARVSGGFANTGELFF
TGCAGCGCCAGGGTTAGCGGGGGTTTCGCGAACACCGGGGAGCTGTTTTTT
>once|TRBJ1-1|NA|TRBV3-1/TRBV3-2
CASSQTQGNTEAFF
TGTGCCAGCAGCCAAACACAGGGGAACACTGAAGCTTTCTTT
>NA|TRBJ1-5|NA|TRBV19
CASSPQEGSNQPQHF
TGTGCCAGTAGCCCCCAGGAGGGGAGCAATCAGCCCCAGCATTTT
>once|TRBJ2-7|TRBD2|TRBV5-1
CASSIRLAAPYEQYF
TGCGCCAGCAGCATCCGACTAGCGGCCCCCTACGAGCAGTACTTC
>NA|TRBJ2-5|TRBD1|TRBV7-2
CASSLRTGVGETQYF
TGTGCCAGCAGCTTAAGGACAGGGGTTGGGGAGACCCAGTACTTC
>NA|TRBJ1-5|NA|TRBV19
CASSPGRQPQHF
TGTGCCAGTAGCCCGGGAAGGCAGCCCCAGCATTTT
>NA|TRBJ2-1|NA|TRBV5-1
CASSLGDRNEQFF
TGCGCCAGCAGCTTGGGAGACAGAAATGAGCAGTTCTTC
>NA|TRBJ2-4|NA|TRBV21-1
CASYVSGGEAKNIQYF
TGTGCCAGCTACGTTTCGGGCGGGGAGGCCAAAAACATTCAGTACTTC
>once|TRBJ1-2|NA|TRBV13
CASSRQADYGYTF
TGTGCCAGCAGCCGACAGGCCGACTATGGCTACACCTTC
>NA|TRBJ2-3|NA|TRBV7-2
CASSLGDINTQYF
TGTGCCAGCAGCTTGGGGGACATAAATACGCAGTATTTT
>NA|TRBJ1-2|NA|TRBV29-1
CSVAGSTGGYTF
TGCAGCGTTGCGGGGAGCACTGGTGGCTACACCTTC
>once|TRBJ2-7|NA|TRBV5-1
CASSLKTLTLGHEQYF
TGCGCCAGCAGCTTGAAGACCCTTACTCTGGGCCACGAGCAGTACTTC
>NA|TRBJ1-1|NA|TRBV29-1
CSVSELTNTEAFF
TGCAGCGTCAGCGAGTTGACCAACACTGAAGCTTTCTTT
>NA|TRBJ1-1|TRBD1|TRBV7-2
CASSDRATEAFF
TGTGCCAGCTCCGACAGGGCCACTGAAGCTTTCTTT
>NA|TRBJ2-1|NA|TRBV2
CASSEIATLNEQFF
TGTGCCAGCAGTGAAATAGCGACTCTCAATGAGCAGTTCTTC
>NA|TRBJ1-3|TRBD1|TRBV11-2
CASTLAGGGNTIYF
TGTGCCAGCACGCTAGCAGGGGGAGGAAACACCATATATTTT
>once|TRBJ1-1|TRBD1|TRBV15
CATGPGQSTEAFF
TGTGCCACCGGCCCGGGACAGTCCACTGAAGCTTTCTTT
>NA|TRBJ2-3|NA|TRBV2
CASSDRTSTDTQYF
TGTGCCAGCAGTGATCGGACTAGCACAGATACGCAGTATTTT
>few|TRBJ2-7|NA|TRBV5-1
CASSLGRATYEQYF
TGCGCCAGCAGCTTGGGCAGGGCCACCTACGAGCAGTACTTC
>NA|TRBJ2-1|NA|TRBV20-1
CSARDNNEQFF
TGCAGTGCTAGAGACAACAATGAGCAGTTCTTC